This T cell receptor beta chain was observed in a study of cytomegalovirus exposure and HLA in healthy donors. Whole-study findings and limits: TRBV6-2, TRBV6-3 and some other V segments were unresolvable in 87-base-pair reads. In a later analysis, TCR beta V- and J-gene trimming showed a link to a missense DCLRE1C variant. It is likely that the observed cluster of highly shared sequence variants was a sequencing artifact.

In nominal health when sampled, donors likely had unrecorded immune exposures nonetheless. The junction had 6 bases not matched to a gene; V was cut back by 1 base and J by 6 bases. CDR1 and CDR2 from the germline V gene are SGHDT and YYEEEE. The CDR3 loop spans 16 amino acids. As for this clone: The antigen remains unidentified.

60 Vbeta and 13 Jbeta primers were used in PCR. Method: immunoSEQ multiplex PCR; TCRdb's copy keeps in-frame clones and lacks some. The profile shows around 92,000 clones, around 74% of them singletons. The sample consisted of PBMCs. The chain carries TRBV5-6 and TRBJ2-1; TRBD1 matches at 11 bases. The clonotype comes from a female donor in good health and CMV-seropositive. The CDR3 reads CASSLPGTGGSNEQFF. The CDR3 DNA sequence: TGTGCCAGCAGCTTGCCTGGGACAGGGGGGAGCAATGAGCAGTTCTTC.